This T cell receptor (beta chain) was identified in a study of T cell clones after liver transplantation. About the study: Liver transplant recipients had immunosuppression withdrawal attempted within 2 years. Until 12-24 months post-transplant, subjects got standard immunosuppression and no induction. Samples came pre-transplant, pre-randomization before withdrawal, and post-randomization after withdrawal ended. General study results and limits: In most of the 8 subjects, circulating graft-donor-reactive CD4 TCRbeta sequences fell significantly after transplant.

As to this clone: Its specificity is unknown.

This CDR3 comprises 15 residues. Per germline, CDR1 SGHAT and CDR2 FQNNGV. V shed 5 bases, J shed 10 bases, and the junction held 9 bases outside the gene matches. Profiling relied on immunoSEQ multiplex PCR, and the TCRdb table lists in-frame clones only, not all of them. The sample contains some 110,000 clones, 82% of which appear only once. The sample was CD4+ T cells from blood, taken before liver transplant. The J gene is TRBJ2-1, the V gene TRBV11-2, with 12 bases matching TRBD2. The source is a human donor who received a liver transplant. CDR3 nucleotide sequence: TGTGCCAGCAGCCCGCGGACTAGCGGGGTTCGAGAGCAGTTCTTC. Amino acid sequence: CASSPRTSGVREQFF.